The 12 T cell receptor beta chains below all came from one sample that was sequenced in a study of T-cell memory formation after mild COVID-19. TCRdb itself ran the 5' RACE reads through MiXCR, one entry per CDR3 protein. The sample contains around 120,000 distinct CDR3 sequences, about 17% of which appear only once. Sequencing used PBMCs or a T cell subset sorted from them (not recorded which). The source of these receptors is an adult woman who had mild COVID-19 (a few samples of this study predate the infection). Cell type and time point are not known.

This chain connects TRBV24-1 to TRBJ2-2; 13 bases fit TRBD2. Trimming at V came to 4 bases and at J to 0 bases, leaving 4 bases not matched to a gene. CDR3 size: 18 residues. Germline V lookup: CDR1 KGHDR, CDR2 SFDVKD. CDR3 DNA: TGTGCCACCAGTGACCCGACTAGCGGGGGGACGAACACCGGGGAGCTGTTTTTT. Its protein product is CATSDPTSGGTNTGELFF.

This chain uses TRBV29-1 with TRBJ2-5; D is uncertain. Germline CDR1 SQVTM, CDR2 ANQGSEA. The germline V and J ends were trimmed by 6 bases and 5 bases, with 7 bases remaining between them. There are 10 residues in the CDR3. The chain's CDR3 is CSVGWETQYF. The CDR3 DNA sequence: TGCAGCGTGGGGTGGGAGACCCAGTACTTC. The full variable domain, in which reference TRBV29-1 and TRBJ2-5 provide the parts outside the CDR3, is SAVISQKPSRDICQRGTSLTIQCQVDSQVTMMFWYRQQPGQSLTLIATANQGSEATYESGFVIDKFPISRPNLTFSTLTVSNMSPEDSSIYLCSVGWETQYFGPGTRLLVL.

V and J are TRBV6-2 or TRBV6-3 and TRBJ2-2; tentatively, D is TRBD1 (5 bases). Germline V lookup: CDR1 MNHEY, CDR2 SVGEGT. With 4 bases removed from V and 3 bases from J, the gap between germline ends came to 9 bases. The CDR3 spans 14 residues. The CDR3 bases are TGTGCCAGCAGTTTCACGACAGACACCGGGGAGCTGTTTTTT. Protein sequence: CASSFTTDTGELFF.

This chain uses TRBV6-5 with TRBJ1-3, with 8 positions matching TRBD1. The germline gives CDR1 MNHEY, CDR2 SVGAGI. The CDR3 covers 16 residues. J was trimmed by 0 bases and V by 6 bases; bases with no gene match: 7. This CDR3 reads CASRRTGSNSGNTIYF. Written as DNA, the CDR3 is TGTGCCAGCAGGCGGACAGGGTCCAACTCTGGAAACACCATATATTTT.

This clonotype has more than one count but fewer than ten. V is TRBV7-9 and J is TRBJ1-4; TRBD1 might be the D (5 bases). The CDR3 spans 15 residues. Trimming removed 5 bases from V and 7 bases from J, with 17 bases in between. CDR1 and CDR2 from the germline V gene are SEHNR and FQNEAQ (reference sequence). The CDR3 protein is CASSLGVAPGEKLFF. DNA for the CDR3: TGTGCCAGCAGCCTGGGGGTCGCCCCGGGTGAAAAACTGTTTTTT.

This clonotype was counted between two and nine times. The rearrangement uses TRBV19 and TRBJ2-5; D gene unclear. Germline CDR1 and CDR2: LNHDA and SQIVND (reference sequence). CDR3 length: 13 residues. V gave up 3 bases and J gave up 3 bases, with 8 bases separating them. The CDR3 loop is CASSIRSKETQYF. The CDR3 nucleotides read TGTGCCAGTAGTATCCGCAGCAAAGAGACCCAGTACTTC.

There are a few counts of this clonotype. V usage is TRBV20-1 and J usage is TRBJ2-7; the match to TRBD2 covers 7 bases. The CDR3 totals 16 residues. Trimming cost V 3 bases and J 0 bases; bases outside gene matches: 11. CDR1 and CDR2 (germline): DFQATT, SNEGSKA (reference sequence). CDR3 sequence (DNA): TGCAGTGCTAGCTCGGCTAGCGGTTCCAGCTCCTACGAGCAGTACTTC. Amino acid sequence: CSASSASGSSSYEQYF.

V gene TRBV11-3 combines with J gene TRBJ2-2; 9 nucleotides agree with TRBD2. The CDR3 length is 15 residues. Germline loops: CDR1 SGHNT, CDR2 YENEEA. Germline trimming cut 7 bases from V and 6 bases from J; bases unmatched to any gene: 9. CDR3 nucleotides: TGTGCCAGCACCAAACGGACTAGCGTTCCCGGGGAGCTGTTTTTT. As protein: CASTKRTSVPGELFF.

The rearrangement links TRBV7-2 to TRBJ1-3; D ambiguous. V was pared by 0 bases and J by 0 bases, with 3 bases between. The CDR3 totals 14 residues. Germline V gives CDR1 SGHTA, CDR2 FQGNSA. CDR3 DNA sequence: TGTGCCAGCAGCTTAGCGGTCTCTGGAAACACCATATATTTT. This encodes CASSLAVSGNTIYF.

The rearrangement uses TRBV3-1 and TRBJ2-2; TRBD1 or TRBD2 may be the D gene (7 bases each). CDR3 length equals 17 residues. V was clipped by 6 bases and J by 6 bases, with 23 bases between them. The germline gives CDR1 LGHDT, CDR2 YNNKEL (reference sequence). In DNA form, the CDR3 reads TGTGCCAGCAGACCCCAGGGGGGGTTGTCGTTCGCCGGGGAGCTGTTTTTT. This encodes CASRPQGGLSFAGELFF.

This clonotype was seen only a few times. The gene calls are TRBV5-6 and TRBJ1-5; no clear D gene. CDR1 and CDR2 from the germline V gene are SGHDT and YYEEEE. The CDR3 loop spans 17 amino acids. V was clipped by 1 base and J by 2 bases, with 16 bases between them. The CDR3 region is CASSLLSSGMGNQPQHF. CDR3 in DNA: TGTGCCAGCAGCTTGTTATCGTCCGGGATGGGCAATCAGCCCCAGCATTTT.

This clonotype was recorded at least ten times. The chain has TRBV5-1 and TRBJ1-1, with D unresolved. Germline V gives CDR1 SGHRS, CDR2 YFSETQ. V dropped 4 bases and J dropped 3 bases, with 13 bases sitting between them. The CDR3 runs 14 residues. CDR3 bases: TGCGCCAGCAGCACCGCCCCCTGGGACACTGAAGCTTTCTTT. Protein product: CASSTAPWDTEAFF.